The 10 T cell receptor beta chains reported below all come from one sample, sequenced in a study of memory CD4+ T cells and cytomegalovirus serostatus. Profiled with immunoSEQ multiplex PCR; TCRdb holds only in-frame clones, not every one. This repertoire shows around 88,000 clones, 80% found once; its top ten account for 3.6%. Single viable CD3+CD4+CD8-CD45RO+ cells were sorted as the memory CD4+ T cells. The sample comprised memory CD4+ T cells from blood. The receptors derive from an adult in good health and CMV-seropositive.

The CDR3 DNA sequence: TGTGCCAGCAGGGAGGTCGCCAGGGGCTCCTACGAGCAGTACTTC. The encoded protein is CASREVARGSYEQYF. This chain connects TRBV6-1 to TRBJ2-7, with D perhaps TRBD1 (6 bases). V lost 6 bases, J lost 0 bases, and 15 bases lay in between. The CDR3 consists of 15 residues. Germline CDR1 and CDR2: MNHNS and SASEGT.

The chain joins TRBV5-6 to TRBJ2-7; no definite D call. Germline V gene data show CDR1 as SGHDT and CDR2 as YYEEEE. The CDR3 is 15 residues long. The V end lost 3 bases, the J end lost 7 bases, and 20 bases lay between the germline ends. The CDR3 spells CASSSLAPPFLEQYF. DNA of the CDR3: TGTGCCAGCAGCTCCTTAGCCCCACCCTTTCTTGAGCAGTACTTC.

V gene TRBV25-1 combines with J gene TRBJ2-5; 9 bases line up with TRBD2. V was pared by 1 base and J by 5 bases, with 5 bases of the junction left unmatched. Germline lookup yields CDR1 MGHDK and CDR2 SYGVNS. The CDR3 is 15 amino acids. CDR3 in amino acids: CASSEWAGGRETQYF. The DNA of the CDR3 is TGTGCCAGCAGTGAATGGGCGGGAGGGAGGGAGACCCAGTACTTC. The variable domain in full, with the rest retrieved from reference TRBV25-1 and TRBJ2-5, is EADIYQTPRYLVIGTGKKITLECSQTMGHDKMYWYQQDPGMELHLIHYSYGVNSTEKGDLSSESTVSRIRTEHFPLTLESARPSHTSQYLCASSEWAGGRETQYFGPGTRLLVL.

This chain uses TRBV5-1 with TRBJ2-6, with TRBD1 identical over 7 bases. V shed 4 bases and J 4 bases; nucleotides not matched to a gene: 11. The CDR3 is 17 amino acids. CDR1 is SGHRS, CDR2 YFSETQ, per germline. CDR3 sequence (DNA): TGCGCCAGCAGCCTCACCCCAGGGGGTGAAGGGGCCAACGTCCTGACTTTC. This codes for CASSLTPGGEGANVLTF. Full variable domain (rest looked up from reference TRBV5-1 and TRBJ2-6): KAGVTQTPRYLIKTRGQQVTLSCSPISGHRSVSWYQQTPGQGLQFLFEYFSETQRNKGNFPGRFSGRQFSNSRSEMNVSTLELGDSALYLCASSLTPGGEGANVLTFGAGSRLTVL.

This clone was counted once. The CDR3 DNA reads as TGTGCCAGCAGTGGGATAGGGGCGACCTACGAGCAGTACTTC. Its translation: CASSGIGATYEQYF. The rearrangement joins TRBV2 to TRBJ2-7; possible D gene TRBD1, 5 bases. This CDR3 region has 14 residues. CDR1 and CDR2 (germline): SNHLY, FYNNEI. V gave up 4 bases and J gave up 2 bases, with 12 bases separating them.

This clone was picked up a small number of times. This chain links TRBV11-3 with TRBJ2-2; the match to TRBD2 covers 11 bases. J was trimmed by 0 bases and V by 5 bases; bases with no gene match: 5. This CDR3 spans 17 amino acids. CDR1 and CDR2 from the germline V gene are SGHNT and YENEEA. The CDR3 nucleotides are TGTGCCAGCAGCCCATCTAGCGGGAGGTCGAACACCGGGGAGCTGTTTTTT. This gives the protein CASSPSSGRSNTGELFF. Drawing the rest from reference TRBV11-3 and TRBJ2-2, the complete variable domain is EAGVVQSPRYKIIEKKQPVAFWCNPISGHNTLYWYLQNLGQGPELLIRYENEEAVDDSQLPKDRFSAERLKGVDSTLKIQPAELGDSAVYLCASSPSSGRSNTGELFFGEGSRLTVL.

This clone was seen only a few times. This chain joins TRBV19 and TRBJ2-1; D is undetermined. Germline V gene sequence: CDR1 LNHDA, CDR2 SQIVND (reference sequence). The CDR3 loop spans 14 amino acids. The V end lost 3 bases, the J end lost 0 bases, and 6 bases lay between the germline ends. This chain's CDR3 is CASSMANSYNEQFF. CDR3 bases: TGTGCCAGTAGTATGGCCAACTCCTACAATGAGCAGTTCTTC. Full variable domain (remainder filled in from reference TRBV19 and TRBJ2-1): DGGITQSPKYLFRKEGQNVTLSCEQNLNHDAMYWYRQDPGQGLRLIYYSQIVNDFQKGDIAEGYSVSREKKESFPLTVTSAQKNPTAFYLCASSMANSYNEQFFGPGTRLTVL.

The chain couples TRBV2 to TRBJ2-3; 8 bases match TRBD2. Germline loops: CDR1 SNHLY, CDR2 FYNNEI. V lost 6 bases to trimming and J lost 6 bases; unmatched junction nucleotides: 8. This CDR3 spans 14 amino acids. The CDR3: CASRREGGADTQYF. The DNA for the CDR3 is TGTGCCAGCAGACGGGAGGGGGGAGCGGATACGCAGTATTTT.

V is TRBV5-1 and J is TRBJ1-2; TRBD1 matches 7 bases. Germline CDR1 and CDR2: SGHRS and YFSETQ. This CDR3 is 16 amino acids long. Unmatched junction bases numbered 13, after V lost 1 base and J lost 7 bases. CDR3 nucleotide sequence: TGCGCCAGCAGCTTGATGGGACAGAGGGGACTGGGTGGCTACACCTTC. Protein: CASSLMGQRGLGGYTF.

This clone is a singleton in its sample. The chain is built from TRBV27 and TRBJ2-1; D is unclear. Per the germline V gene, CDR1 is MNHEY and CDR2 is SMNVEV (reference sequence). The V gene lost 6 bases and the J gene lost 3 bases, with 12 bases spanning the gap. The CDR3 runs 14 residues. The CDR3 nucleotides read TGTGCCAGCAGACCCCTCGACTTCTACAATGAGCAGTTCTTC. Translated: CASRPLDFYNEQFF.